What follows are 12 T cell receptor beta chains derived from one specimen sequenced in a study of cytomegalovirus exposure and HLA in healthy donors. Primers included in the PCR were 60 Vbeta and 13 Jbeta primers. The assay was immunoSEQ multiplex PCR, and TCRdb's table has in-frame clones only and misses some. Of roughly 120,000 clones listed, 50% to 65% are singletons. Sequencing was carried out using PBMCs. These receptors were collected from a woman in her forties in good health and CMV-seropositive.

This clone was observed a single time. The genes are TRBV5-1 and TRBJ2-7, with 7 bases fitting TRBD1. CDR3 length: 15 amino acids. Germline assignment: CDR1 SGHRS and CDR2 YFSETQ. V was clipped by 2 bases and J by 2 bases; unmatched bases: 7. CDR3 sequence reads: CASSLSGGQTYEQYF. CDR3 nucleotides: TGCGCCAGCAGCTTATCAGGGGGTCAAACCTACGAGCAGTACTTC.

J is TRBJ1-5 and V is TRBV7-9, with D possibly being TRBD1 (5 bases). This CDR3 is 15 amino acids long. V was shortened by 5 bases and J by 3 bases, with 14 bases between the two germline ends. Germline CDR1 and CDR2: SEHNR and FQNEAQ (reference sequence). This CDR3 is CASSADDSNNQPQHF. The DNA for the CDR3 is TGTGCCAGCAGCGCCGACGACAGCAACAATCAGCCCCAGCATTTT.

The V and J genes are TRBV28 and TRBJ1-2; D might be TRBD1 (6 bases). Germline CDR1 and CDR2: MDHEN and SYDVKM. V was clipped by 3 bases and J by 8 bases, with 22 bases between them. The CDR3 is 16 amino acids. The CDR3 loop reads CASSFVSRDIGFGYTF. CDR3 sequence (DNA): TGTGCCAGCAGTTTTGTCTCCCGGGACATAGGATTCGGCTACACCTTC.

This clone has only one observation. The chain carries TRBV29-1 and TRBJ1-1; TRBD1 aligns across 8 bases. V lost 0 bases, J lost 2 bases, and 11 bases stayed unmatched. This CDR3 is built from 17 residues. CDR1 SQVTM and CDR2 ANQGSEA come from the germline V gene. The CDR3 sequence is CSVEDPTGEGVNTEAFF. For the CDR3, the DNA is TGCAGCGTTGAAGATCCGACAGGGGAAGGCGTTAACACTGAAGCTTTCTTT.

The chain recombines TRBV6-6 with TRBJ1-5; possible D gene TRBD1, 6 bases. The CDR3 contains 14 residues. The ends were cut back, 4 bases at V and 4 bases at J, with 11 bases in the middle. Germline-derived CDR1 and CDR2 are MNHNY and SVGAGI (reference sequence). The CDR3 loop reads CASSSPTGNQPQHF. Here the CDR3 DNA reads TGTGCCAGCAGTTCCCCGACAGGAAATCAGCCCCAGCATTTT.

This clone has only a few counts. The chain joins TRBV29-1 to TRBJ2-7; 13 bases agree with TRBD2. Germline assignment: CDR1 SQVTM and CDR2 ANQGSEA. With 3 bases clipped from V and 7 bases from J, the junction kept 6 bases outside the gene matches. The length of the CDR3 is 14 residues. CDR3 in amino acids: CSVEGTSGTSEQYF. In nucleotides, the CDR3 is TGCAGCGTTGAGGGGACTAGCGGGACTAGTGAGCAGTACTTC.

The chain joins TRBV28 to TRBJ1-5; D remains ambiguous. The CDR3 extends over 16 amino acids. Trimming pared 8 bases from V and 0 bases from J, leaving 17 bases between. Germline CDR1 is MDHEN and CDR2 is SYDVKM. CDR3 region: CASQNWVDYSNQPQHF. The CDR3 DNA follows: TGTGCCAGCCAAAACTGGGTGGACTATAGCAATCAGCCCCAGCATTTT.

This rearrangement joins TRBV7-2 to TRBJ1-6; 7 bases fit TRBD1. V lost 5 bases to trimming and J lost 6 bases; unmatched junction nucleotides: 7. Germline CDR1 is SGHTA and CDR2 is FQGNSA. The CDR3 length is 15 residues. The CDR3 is CASSIRDSTNSPLHF. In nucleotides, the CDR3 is TGTGCCAGCAGCATTCGGGACAGCACTAATTCACCCCTCCACTTT.

The CDR3 reads CASSQELGDTEAFF. In nucleotides, the CDR3 is TGCGCCAGCAGCCAAGAGTTAGGGGACACTGAAGCTTTCTTT. J is TRBJ1-1 and V is TRBV4-1; possible D gene TRBD1, 5 bases. The CDR3 has 14 residues. Trimming removed 0 bases from V and 3 bases from J, with 8 bases in between. Germline lookup yields CDR1 MGHRA and CDR2 YSYEKL.

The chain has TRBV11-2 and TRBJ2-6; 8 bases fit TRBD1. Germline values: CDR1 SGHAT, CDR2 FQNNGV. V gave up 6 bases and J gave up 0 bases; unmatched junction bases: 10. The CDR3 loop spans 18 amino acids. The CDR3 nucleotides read TGTGCCAGCAGTCCAGGGGACAGGAGAATCTCTGGGGCCAACGTCCTGACTTTC. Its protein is CASSPGDRRISGANVLTF.

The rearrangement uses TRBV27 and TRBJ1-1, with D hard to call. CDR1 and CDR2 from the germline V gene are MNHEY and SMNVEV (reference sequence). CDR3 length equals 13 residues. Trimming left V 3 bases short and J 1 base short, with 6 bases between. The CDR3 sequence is CASSLVENTEAFF. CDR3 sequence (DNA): TGTGCCAGCAGTTTGGTAGAGAACACTGAAGCTTTCTTT.

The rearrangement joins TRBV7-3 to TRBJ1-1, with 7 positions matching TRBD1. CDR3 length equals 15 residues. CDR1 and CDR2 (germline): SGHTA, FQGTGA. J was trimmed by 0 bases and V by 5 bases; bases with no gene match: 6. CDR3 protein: CASSQTGQLNTEAFF. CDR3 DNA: TGTGCCAGCAGCCAGACGGGACAGTTGAACACTGAAGCTTTCTTT.